These 30 T cell receptor beta chains originate from one sample sequenced in a study of T cells expressing NK-cell markers. TCRdb processed the 5' RACE reads again and assigns one entry to each CDR3 protein, with no DNA. In total, the table holds some 450,000 distinct CDR3 sequences. The sequencing input was blood T cells: a sorted CD56 or NKG2C T cell subset, CD4+ or CD8+ T cells, or bulk PBMC T cells (not recorded which). All receptors derive from a woman aged 18-69 years in good health.

This chain connects TRBV7-2 to TRBJ1-1; there is no DNA to check the TCRdb D call of TRBD1. CDR3 length equals 15 residues. Looked up from germline, CDR1 is SGHTA and CDR2 is FQGNSA. The CDR3 here is CASSGRSRGHGEAFF.

The genes are TRBV29-1 and TRBJ1-3. The CDR3 extends over 15 amino acids. CDR1 and CDR2 from the germline V gene are SQVTM and ANQGSEA. This CDR3 reads CSVEDGYGPGNTIYF.

This sequence joins TRBV12-3 or TRBV12-4 and TRBJ2-7; TCRdb reports TRBD2, a call that lacks DNA to check it against. The CDR3 covers 13 residues. CDR3 region: CASSFQGHLEQYF.

V gene TRBV20-1 combines with J gene TRBJ2-3; TCRdb's assignment of TRBD1 cannot be checked, as there is no DNA. This CDR3 is built from 12 residues. Germline CDR1 is DFQATT and CDR2 is SNEGSKA (reference sequence). CDR3 amino acids: CSAWDSADTQYF.

V and J are TRBV21-1 and TRBJ1-1. TRBV21-1 is flagged as a pseudogene. The CDR3 is 11 amino acids. CDR3 protein: CASRVINEAFF.

V and J are TRBV5-1 and TRBJ2-1; absent DNA, TCRdb's TRBD2 call cannot be checked. Germline assignment: CDR1 SGHRS and CDR2 YFSETQ. The CDR3 runs to 17 residues. CDR3 amino acids: CASSFFGGGASHNEQFF.

The CDR3 reads CASGGGGGPYEQYF. The rearrangement links TRBV28 to TRBJ2-7; TCRdb selects TRBD1, and the lack of DNA leaves this call unchecked. In germline, CDR1 is MDHEN, CDR2 SYDVKM. This CDR3 contains 14 residues.

V is TRBV20-1 and J is TRBJ1-5; TCRdb returns TRBD1, unconfirmable since there is no DNA. CDR3 length: 15 residues. The germline V gene encodes CDR1 DFQATT and CDR2 SNEGSKA (reference sequence). The CDR3: CSAPLGVHSNQPQHF.

The CDR3 reads CASSISAGGHTDTQYF. The chain recombines TRBV19 with TRBJ2-3; TCRdb returns TRBD2, unconfirmable since there is no DNA. The CDR3 has 16 amino acids. CDR1 LNHDA and CDR2 SQIVND come from the germline V gene (reference sequence).

This CDR3 is CASSYSRAPQYF. The chain recombines TRBV6-5 with TRBJ2-5; the TCRdb D gene call, TRBD1, has no DNA to confirm it. This CDR3 spans 12 amino acids. CDR1 MNHEY and CDR2 SVGAGI come from the germline V gene.

The chain joins TRBV29-1 to TRBJ2-5; with no DNA, the TCRdb D assignment of TRBD2 cannot be verified. The CDR3 runs to 13 residues. Germline-derived CDR1 and CDR2 are SQVTM and ANQGSEA. CDR3 sequence: CSVAGTWQETQYF. The full variable domain, its missing parts supplied by reference TRBV29-1 and TRBJ2-5, is SAVISQKPSRDICQRGTSLTIQCQVDSQVTMMFWYRQQPGQSLTLIATANQGSEATYESGFVIDKFPISRPNLTFSTLTVSNMSPEDSSIYLCSVAGTWQETQYFGPGTRLLVL.

V and J are TRBV6-1 and TRBJ2-4; TCRdb gives TRBD1 as the D gene, but with no DNA this cannot be confirmed. Germline CDR1 is MNHNS and CDR2 is SASEGT. This CDR3 region has 14 residues. The CDR3 sequence is CASSSDRGANIQYF.

The chain recombines TRBV7-2 with TRBJ1-4; no DNA is available, so the TRBD1 call from TCRdb remains unchecked. This CDR3 is built from 17 residues. Per the germline V gene, CDR1 is SGHTA and CDR2 is FQGNSA. CDR3 amino acids: CASSSGDSLGTNEKLFF.

The CDR3 loop reads CASSYRLASSEQFF. The chain employs TRBV6-5 and TRBJ2-1. The CDR3 is made up of 14 amino acids. The germline gives CDR1 MNHEY, CDR2 SVGAGI.

This chain uses TRBV20-1 with TRBJ2-1; TCRdb's D call, TRBD1, is unchecked because there is no DNA. Germline values: CDR1 DFQATT, CDR2 SNEGSKA (reference sequence). The CDR3 has 14 residues. CDR3 region: CSALAGTRRYEQFF.

The chain combines TRBV5-6 with TRBJ2-3; TCRdb's D call of TRBD2 is untestable without DNA. This CDR3 has 18 amino acids. CDR1 SGHDT and CDR2 YYEEEE come from the germline V gene. CDR3 sequence: CASSLGGTLAGGPNTQYF.

This sequence joins TRBV20-1 and TRBJ1-2; TCRdb's D call, TRBD1, is unchecked because there is no DNA. Germline CDR1 DFQATT, CDR2 SNEGSKA (reference sequence). The CDR3 contains 12 residues. CDR3 amino acids: CSAGQGFRGYTF.

The genes are TRBV9 and TRBJ1-6. CDR1 SGDLS and CDR2 YYNGEE come from the germline V gene. The CDR3 sequence is 14 residues long. The CDR3 region is CASSVEGRNSPLHF.

The chain recombines TRBV20-1 with TRBJ2-7. Germline CDR1 DFQATT, CDR2 SNEGSKA (reference sequence). The CDR3 contains 12 residues. The CDR3 loop is CSARGMIYEQYF.

This chain joins TRBV11-2 and TRBJ2-1; TCRdb returns TRBD1, unconfirmable since there is no DNA. CDR1 SGHAT and CDR2 FQNNGV come from the germline V gene. The CDR3 has 18 residues. CDR3 amino acids: CASSSDLRGTPGGGEQFF.

The chain employs TRBV5-4 and TRBJ2-3; the TCRdb D gene call, TRBD1, has no DNA to confirm it. Germline CDR1 SGHNT, CDR2 YYREEE (reference sequence). This CDR3 is built from 13 residues. The CDR3 loop is CASSYDRADTQYF.

The chain is built from TRBV20-1 and TRBJ2-5. This CDR3 comprises 13 residues. CDR1 DFQATT and CDR2 SNEGSKA come from the germline V gene (reference sequence). CDR3 protein: CSANHPQQETQYF.

The chain combines TRBV6-2 or TRBV6-3 with TRBJ1-1. The CDR3 spans 13 residues. Per germline, CDR1 MNHEY and CDR2 SVGEGT. Here the CDR3 reads CASSYAAWTEAFF.

The rearrangement joins TRBV7-8 to TRBJ2-1; the TCRdb D gene call, TRBD1, has no DNA to confirm it. The CDR3 consists of 16 residues. Germline loops: CDR1 SGHVS, CDR2 FQNEAQ. CDR3 loop: CASSKDGGLAYNEQFF.

J is TRBJ2-5 and V is TRBV20-1; TCRdb reports TRBD1, a call that lacks DNA to check it against. CDR1 is DFQATT, CDR2 SNEGSKA, per germline (reference sequence). This CDR3 comprises 14 residues. This CDR3 reads CSAPRQGAGETQYF.

The V gene is TRBV29-1, the J gene TRBJ2-1; TCRdb picks TRBD1, but there is no DNA to check that call. The germline gives CDR1 SQVTM, CDR2 ANQGSEA. This CDR3 spans 13 amino acids. CDR3 in amino acids: CSGGQQSYNEQFF.

This sequence joins TRBV20-1 and TRBJ2-2; TCRdb's assignment of TRBD1 cannot be checked, as there is no DNA. The CDR3 is 16 residues long. Germline V gives CDR1 DFQATT, CDR2 SNEGSKA (reference sequence). Here the CDR3 reads CSARTHSPGSTGELFF.

The V and J genes are TRBV29-1 and TRBJ2-1; TCRdb designates TRBD2, a call that cannot be tested without DNA. This CDR3 contains 12 residues. Germline CDR1 SQVTM, CDR2 ANQGSEA. CDR3 amino acids: CSVRPGGPEQFF.

This sequence joins TRBV5-4 and TRBJ2-3; TCRdb reports TRBD2, a call that lacks DNA to check it against. The CDR3 sequence is 14 residues long. Germline V lookup: CDR1 SGHNT, CDR2 YYREEE (reference sequence). CDR3 sequence: CASSRGGRTDTQYF. The variable domain in full, completed from reference TRBV5-4 and TRBJ2-3, reads ETGVTQSPTHLIKTRGQQVTLRCSSQSGHNTVSWYQQALGQGPQFIFQYYREEENGRGNFPPRFSGLQFPNYSSELNVNALELDDSALYLCASSRGGRTDTQYFGPGTRLTVL.

The chain has TRBV7-9 and TRBJ1-2; as DNA is missing, the TRBD1 call by TCRdb cannot be tested. Germline values: CDR1 SEHNR, CDR2 FQNEAQ (reference sequence). The CDR3 length is 12 residues. CDR3 sequence reads: CASSATLGGYTF.